The 10 T cell receptor beta chains below all came from one sample that was sequenced in a study of beta chain features in type 1 diabetes. Every bit of the isolated RNA underwent reverse transcription, so sequencing read expressed TCRB transcripts. The method was immunoSEQ multiplex PCR; TCRdb's version includes in-frame clones alone and lacks a portion of them. This sample has 250,000 to 300,000 clones; approximately 8% occur once, and the top ten carry roughly 1%. The source material was central memory CD4+ T cells from blood. The receptor set was obtained from a woman aged 18-29 years in good health.

The gene calls are TRBV29-1 and TRBJ2-1; 10 positions agree with TRBD2. The length of the CDR3 is 13 residues. Looked up from germline, CDR1 is SQVTM and CDR2 is ANQGSEA. The ends lost 7 bases at V and 9 bases at J; junction bases unmatched: 9. The CDR3 sequence is CSGTSLAGVEQFF. The CDR3 DNA is TGCAGCGGGACCTCTCTAGCGGGAGTTGAGCAGTTCTTC.

This clone was counted between two and nine times. The chain uses TRBV6-5 and TRBJ1-4; D is uncertain. The CDR3 contains 15 residues. The germline gives CDR1 MNHEY, CDR2 SVGAGI. V was trimmed by 2 bases and J by 14 bases, leaving 21 bases between them. This CDR3 is CASSYRESPTSTLFF. The CDR3 DNA reads as TGTGCCAGCAGTTACCGGGAGTCTCCGACCAGTACCCTGTTTTTT.

The CDR3 DNA sequence: TGCGCCAGCAGTGAGGGGGGCAGCACAGATACGCAGTATTTT. Translation: CASSEGGSTDTQYF. V gene TRBV10-2 combines with J gene TRBJ2-3, with a weak D call TRBD1 (6 bases). Germline V gene sequence: CDR1 WSHSY, CDR2 SAAADI. V shed 2 bases and J shed 0 bases, with 6 bases lying between them. The CDR3 is 14 residues long.

The chain recombines TRBV2 with TRBJ2-7; D tentatively fits TRBD1 or TRBD2 (5 bases each). CDR3 length equals 13 residues. V lost 3 bases and J 6 bases, leaving 12 bases between the germline ends. Per the germline V gene, CDR1 is SNHLY and CDR2 is FYNNEI. The CDR3 reads CASSDIQGVEQYV. CDR3 DNA: TGTGCCAGCAGTGACATTCAGGGAGTCGAGCAGTACGTC.

This clone has only a few counts. The chain uses TRBV5-1 and TRBJ2-1; possibly TRBD2 for D (6 bases). The ends were cut back, 7 bases at V and 2 bases at J, with 13 bases in the middle. The CDR3 is 14 residues long. Germline assignment: CDR1 SGHRS and CDR2 YFSETQ. CDR3 residues: CASGGTVPYNEQFF. The CDR3 nucleotides are TGCGCCAGCGGAGGGACTGTCCCCTACAATGAGCAGTTCTTC.

The gene calls are TRBV18 and TRBJ1-1; 7 nucleotides agree with TRBD1. Germline V CDR1 and CDR2: KGHSH, LQKENI. This CDR3 has 18 residues. The V and J ends lost 2 bases and 0 bases, in that order; junction bases with no gene match: 12. Written as DNA, the CDR3 is TGTGCCAGCTCACCAAGGGAGGGACAGATTCACATGAACACTGAAGCTTTCTTT. Its translation: CASSPREGQIHMNTEAFF.

The chain has TRBV7-9 and TRBJ1-5; D is unresolved. Trimming took 5 bases from V and 5 from J, leaving 10 bases between them. This CDR3 is built from 13 residues. Germline V gives CDR1 SEHNR, CDR2 FQNEAQ (reference sequence). This chain's CDR3 is CASSTTWDQPQHF. In DNA, the CDR3 is TGTGCCAGCAGCACGACGTGGGATCAGCCCCAGCATTTT. Together with reference TRBV7-9 and TRBJ1-5, the CDR3 gives the full variable domain: DTGVSQNPRHKITKRGQNVTFRCDPISEHNRLYWYRQTLGQGPEFLTYFQNEAQLEKSRLLSDRFSAERPKGSFSTLEIQRTEQGDSAMYLCASSTTWDQPQHFGDGTRLSIL.

The chain uses TRBV9 and TRBJ2-1, with D perhaps matching TRBD2 (5 bases). The CDR3 runs 16 residues. Between the trimmed V and J ends, which lost 4 bases and 5 bases, there was a span of 19 bases. The germline V gene encodes CDR1 SGDLS and CDR2 YYNGEE. The CDR3 DNA is TGTGCCAGCAGCAACCCCGGGCCACGCGGGCACAATGAGCAGTTCTTC. It yields the protein CASSNPGPRGHNEQFF.

This chain links TRBV7-2 with TRBJ1-6; D unresolved. With 1 base removed from V and 0 bases from J, the gap between germline ends came to 4 bases. The CDR3 extends over 15 amino acids. Germline V CDR1 and CDR2: SGHTA, FQGNSA. The CDR3, as DNA: TGTGCCAGCAGCTTAGACAGCTCCTATAATTCACCCCTCCACTTT. Its protein product is CASSLDSSYNSPLHF.

This clone was detected many times. The rearrangement links TRBV5-4 to TRBJ2-2; D may be TRBD1 (5 bases). The V end was cut by 0 bases, the J end by 5 bases, with 11 bases between. Germline CDR1 reads SGHNT; CDR2 reads YYREEE (reference sequence). The CDR3 covers 15 residues. In nucleotides, the CDR3 is TGTGCCAGCAGCTTGGTGGGTCAGGGTACCGGGGAGCTGTTTTTT. This sequence encodes CASSLVGQGTGELFF.